The 21 T cell receptor beta chains in this list originate from one sample, sequenced in a study of monozygotic twins with inflammatory bowel disease. Reanalyzing the 5' RACE reads, TCRdb keeps one entry per CDR3 protein, without DNA. This sample's table has 330,000 or so distinct CDR3 sequences. Sequenced sample: blood. These receptors originate from a human donor with ulcerative colitis or Crohn's disease, or a healthy co-twin of an affected twin (not recorded which).

V is TRBV27 and J is TRBJ2-5; absent DNA, TCRdb's TRBD1 call cannot be checked. There are 15 residues in the CDR3. The germline CDR1 and CDR2 sequences are MNHEY and SMNVEV (reference sequence). The CDR3: CASSLNPLIQETQYF.

This rearrangement joins TRBV29-1 to TRBJ2-5; TCRdb picks TRBD2, but there is no DNA to check that call. The germline CDR1 and CDR2 sequences are SQVTM and ANQGSEA. The CDR3 runs 16 residues. The CDR3 protein is CSVAGTSHVSGETQYF.

CDR3 protein: CASSIAGMTPYNEQFF. This chain connects TRBV19 to TRBJ2-1; with no DNA, the TCRdb D assignment of TRBD1 cannot be verified. CDR1 is LNHDA, CDR2 SQIVND, per germline (reference sequence). The CDR3 runs 16 residues.

The V gene is TRBV11-2, the J gene TRBJ2-7. The CDR3 loop spans 14 amino acids. Germline V gene data show CDR1 as SGHAT and CDR2 as FQNNGV. The CDR3 sequence: CASSLGFRSYEQYF.

The J gene is TRBJ2-5, the V gene TRBV7-9; TCRdb's D call, TRBD1, is unchecked because there is no DNA. This CDR3 is built from 13 residues. The germline CDR1 and CDR2 sequences are SEHNR and FQNEAQ (reference sequence). CDR3 amino acids: CASSWAGWETQYF.

The chain uses TRBV7-2 and TRBJ1-5. The length of the CDR3 is 13 residues. Germline V gene lookup returns CDR1 SGHTA and CDR2 FQGNSA. CDR3 amino acids: CASSWDSNQPQHF.

J is TRBJ2-2 and V is TRBV6-1; TCRdb's D call, TRBD2, is unchecked because there is no DNA. CDR3 size: 15 residues. Per the germline V gene, CDR1 is MNHNS and CDR2 is SASEGT. CDR3 residues: CASSEASGGAGELFF.

This rearrangement joins TRBV4-1 to TRBJ2-7; there is no DNA to check the TCRdb D call of TRBD2. This CDR3 contains 18 residues. CDR1 and CDR2 (germline): MGHRA, YSYEKL. CDR3 sequence reads: CASSQYQGTSGTAYEQYF.

This chain joins TRBV5-1 and TRBJ1-2; the D gene TCRdb calls, TRBD1, cannot be checked with no DNA. CDR3 length: 13 residues. Germline CDR1 reads SGHRS; CDR2 reads YFSETQ. The CDR3 spells CASSRGENYGYTF. Complete variable domain (other parts from reference TRBV5-1 and TRBJ1-2): KAGVTQTPRYLIKTRGQQVTLSCSPISGHRSVSWYQQTPGQGLQFLFEYFSETQRNKGNFPGRFSGRQFSNSRSEMNVSTLELGDSALYLCASSRGENYGYTFGSGTRLTVV.

The chain carries TRBV11-2 and TRBJ1-5; TCRdb proposes TRBD1, but this gene call is untestable without DNA. The CDR3 contains 15 residues. Germline V gives CDR1 SGHAT, CDR2 FQNNGV. This CDR3 reads CASSFPQGFNQPQHF.

This chain uses TRBV20-1 with TRBJ2-3; the D gene TCRdb calls, TRBD1, cannot be checked with no DNA. Germline V gene lookup returns CDR1 DFQATT and CDR2 SNEGSKA (reference sequence). The length of the CDR3 is 13 residues. CDR3 loop: CSAGTGGTDTQYF.

CDR3 residues: CASSSQDTTNYGYTF. The chain couples TRBV12-3 or TRBV12-4 to TRBJ1-2; the TCRdb call, TRBD1, lacks DNA for checking. This CDR3 is 15 amino acids long.

The chain couples TRBV20-1 to TRBJ2-2; TCRdb returns TRBD1, unconfirmable since there is no DNA. Germline loops: CDR1 DFQATT, CDR2 SNEGSKA (reference sequence). This CDR3 is built from 13 residues. CDR3 residues: CSAYGGRSGELFF.

The rearrangement joins TRBV11-2 to TRBJ2-1; the TCRdb D gene call, TRBD2, has no DNA to confirm it. The germline V gene encodes CDR1 SGHAT and CDR2 FQNNGV. The CDR3 covers 15 residues. The CDR3 loop reads CASSLDRGGRREQFF.

This sequence joins TRBV11-1 and TRBJ2-3; with no DNA, the TCRdb D assignment of TRBD1 cannot be verified. The germline V gene has CDR1 SGHAT and CDR2 FQDESV (reference sequence). This CDR3 has 19 amino acids. The CDR3 loop is CASSFFTLLKGGSTDTQYF.

The chain employs TRBV20-1 and TRBJ2-1; TCRdb reports TRBD2, a call that lacks DNA to check it against. The CDR3 runs to 15 residues. Germline-derived CDR1 and CDR2 are DFQATT and SNEGSKA (reference sequence). The CDR3 reads CSARDGLNVGDEQFF.

This chain's CDR3 is CASSSNPGQGAQNEQFF. The chain combines TRBV5-1 with TRBJ2-1; TCRdb's D gene call, TRBD1, goes unchecked for lack of DNA. The CDR3 extends over 17 amino acids. Germline V gene data show CDR1 as SGHRS and CDR2 as YFSETQ.

This chain joins TRBV20-1 and TRBJ2-7; with no DNA, the TCRdb D assignment of TRBD2 cannot be verified. The V gene's germline CDR1 is DFQATT and CDR2 SNEGSKA (reference sequence). The CDR3 has 14 residues. CDR3 residues: CSAALKGSNYEQYF.

The chain joins TRBV7-7 to TRBJ2-7; TCRdb's assignment of TRBD2 cannot be checked, as there is no DNA. Per the germline V gene, CDR1 is SSHAT and CDR2 is FNYEAQ (reference sequence). The CDR3 has 15 residues. The CDR3 reads CASSLFAGGEYEQYF.

CDR3: CSARIPGLGNTEAFF. This sequence joins TRBV20-1 and TRBJ1-1. The CDR3 is 15 residues long. Germline CDR1 and CDR2: DFQATT and SNEGSKA (reference sequence).

The chain has TRBV20-1 and TRBJ1-3. The CDR3 spans 15 residues. Per germline, CDR1 DFQATT and CDR2 SNEGSKA (reference sequence). The CDR3 reads CSASQMEGLGNTIYF.